Following are 31 T cell receptor beta chains from one sample sequenced in a study of T cell repertoires in ileal Crohn's disease. The assay was immunoSEQ multiplex PCR, and TCRdb's table has in-frame clones only and misses some. The data show some 5,000 clones, roughly 80% seen once. Input material: ileal tissue. These receptors all stem from an adult with Crohn's disease.

The chain recombines TRBV5-1 with TRBJ2-3; D is uncertain. This CDR3 region has 14 residues. V lost 1 base, J lost 4 bases, and 10 bases lay in between. In germline, CDR1 is SGHRS, CDR2 YFSETQ. The CDR3 region is CASSLMTSPDTQYF. The DNA of the CDR3 is TGCGCCAGCAGCTTGATGACAAGCCCAGATACGCAGTATTTT.

The chain combines TRBV29-1 with TRBJ1-5; weak D call: TRBD1 (6 bases). The CDR3 is 14 amino acids. Looked up from germline, CDR1 is SQVTM and CDR2 is ANQGSEA. V lost 4 bases and J lost 8, with 18 bases in between. CDR3: CSVVVGAQGEPQHF. The CDR3 DNA reads TGCAGCGTTGTAGTGGGGGCGCAGGGTGAGCCCCAGCATTTT.

V and J are TRBV6-1 and TRBJ2-3, with D tentatively TRBD2 (5 bases). The CDR3 sequence is 14 residues long. CDR1 and CDR2 (germline): MNHNS, SASEGT. Between the trimmed V and J ends, which lost 0 bases and 1 base, there was a span of 5 bases. CDR3: CASSEARGTDTQYF. The CDR3 DNA reads TGTGCCAGCAGTGAAGCGCGGGGCACAGATACGCAGTATTTT.

This sequence joins TRBV5-4 and TRBJ2-3; TRBD2 aligns across 7 bases. From germline, CDR1 is SGHNT and CDR2 YYREEE (reference sequence). V shed 3 bases and J 5 bases; nucleotides not matched to a gene: 3. The CDR3 consists of 13 residues. This chain's CDR3 is CASSSPGGDTQYF. The CDR3 DNA is TGTGCCAGCAGCTCCCCGGGGGGAGATACGCAGTATTTT. The variable domain in full, with the rest retrieved from reference TRBV5-4 and TRBJ2-3, is ETGVTQSPTHLIKTRGQQVTLRCSSQSGHNTVSWYQQALGQGPQFIFQYYREEENGRGNFPPRFSGLQFPNYSSELNVNALELDDSALYLCASSSPGGDTQYFGPGTRLTVL.

In the case of this clone: Additional DNA sequences in this sample encode the identical CDR3. The chain is built from TRBV18 and TRBJ2-3, with TRBD2 as a possible D gene (5 bases). The CDR3 loop spans 15 amino acids. CDR1 is KGHSH, CDR2 LQKENI, per germline. The V end was cut by 6 bases, the J end by 2 bases, with 15 bases between. The CDR3 here is CASSPDSPLTDTQYF. The CDR3 DNA is TGTGCCAGCTCTCCGGACTCCCCTCTCACAGATACGCAGTATTTT.

The chain's CDR3 is CASSFAGMNTEAFF. DNA for the CDR3: TGTGCCAGCAGCTTTGCAGGGATGAACACTGAAGCTTTCTTT. V usage is TRBV4-2 and J usage is TRBJ1-1, with D perhaps TRBD1 (5 bases). The V gene's germline CDR1 is LGHNA and CDR2 YNFKEQ. Between the trimmed V and J ends, which lost 5 bases and 0 bases, there was a span of 10 bases. This CDR3 is built from 14 residues.

This clone appeared once. This chain connects TRBV5-4 to TRBJ2-1; 7 positions agree with TRBD2. V was pared by 0 bases and J by 2 bases, with 2 bases of the junction left unmatched. Germline V lookup: CDR1 SGHNT, CDR2 YYREEE (reference sequence). CDR3 length: 15 amino acids. As DNA, the CDR3 is TGTGCCAGCAGCTTGGAGCGGGGTGCCTACAATGAGCAGTTCTTC. It is translated as CASSLERGAYNEQFF.

The gene calls are TRBV7-9 and TRBJ1-1; a weak D match, TRBD1 (5 bases). CDR1 and CDR2 from the germline V gene are SEHNR and FQNEAQ (reference sequence). Trimming stripped 5 bases from V and 1 base from J, with 14 bases between. CDR3 size: 15 residues. The CDR3 spells CASSPFTDRNTEAFF. CDR3 DNA sequence: TGTGCCAGCAGCCCGTTTACTGACAGGAACACTGAAGCTTTCTTT.

This clone was recorded once. This rearrangement joins TRBV19 to TRBJ2-7; the match to TRBD2 covers 13 bases. The junction had 8 bases not matched to a gene; V was cut back by 6 bases and J by 0 bases. CDR3 length: 17 amino acids. Germline CDR1 reads LNHDA; CDR2 reads SQIVND (reference sequence). The CDR3 region has the DNA TGTGCCAGTAGCCCGACTAGCGGGGGGCATTTCTCCTACGAGCAGTACTTC. The encoded protein is CASSPTSGGHFSYEQYF.

This chain uses TRBV2 with TRBJ2-1, with 7 bases fitting TRBD2. V was clipped by 10 bases and J by 5 bases; unmatched bases: 8. Germline V gene sequence: CDR1 SNHLY, CDR2 FYNNEI. This CDR3 contains 13 residues. The CDR3 region has the DNA TGTGCCACCCGAACTAGCGTACACAATGAGCAGTTCTTC. As protein: CATRTSVHNEQFF.

The chain carries TRBV21-1 and TRBJ2-2; TRBD1, the D gene given by the table, was not confirmed from the DNA. TRBV21-1 is assigned pseudogene status. This CDR3 has 15 amino acids. CDR3 in amino acids: CASSNRVSNTGELFF. Written as DNA, the CDR3 is TGTGCCAGCAGCAACAGGGTATCAAACACCGGGGAGCTGTTTTTT.

The rearrangement links TRBV11-2 to TRBJ2-1; D unresolved. Germline lookup yields CDR1 SGHAT and CDR2 FQNNGV. V lost 5 bases to trimming and J lost 4 bases, with 9 bases between them. The CDR3 runs to 13 residues. CDR3 region: CASSASPYNEQFF. DNA of the CDR3: TGTGCCAGCAGCGCCAGTCCTTACAATGAGCAGTTCTTC. The full variable domain, its missing parts supplied by reference TRBV11-2 and TRBJ2-1, is EAGVAQSPRYKIIEKRQSVAFWCNPISGHATLYWYQQILGQGPKLLIQFQNNGVVDDSQLPKDRFSAERLKGVDSTLKIQPAKLEDSAVYLCASSASPYNEQFFGPGTRLTVL.

The CDR3 DNA is TGTGCCAGCAGTGATCCCGGGAGAAACGAGCAGTTCTTC. Protein product: CASSDPGRNEQFF. J is TRBJ2-1 and V is TRBV6-1; TRBD2 is a possible D gene (6 bases). The CDR3 is 13 amino acids. Germline V CDR1 and CDR2: MNHNS, SASEGT. V was cut by 3 bases and J by 10 bases, with 13 bases left in between.

The chain is built from TRBV13 and TRBJ2-5; TRBD1 matches 8 bases. V gave up 5 bases and J gave up 5 bases; unmatched junction bases: 7. CDR1 and CDR2 (germline): PRHDT, FYEKMQ (reference sequence). The CDR3 runs to 14 residues. The CDR3 coding sequence is TGTGCCAGCAGCCTAGACAGGGGCACGGAGACCCAGTACTTC. It yields the protein CASSLDRGTETQYF.

The table lists this clone with a few counts. The chain has TRBV6-6 and TRBJ1-3, with 8 bases that match TRBD1. Germline V gene sequence: CDR1 MNHNY, CDR2 SVGAGI (reference sequence). The CDR3 is made up of 13 amino acids. J was trimmed by 14 bases and V by 4 bases; bases with no gene match: 10. In DNA form, the CDR3 reads TGTGCCAGCAGTTCCCAGCAGGGGGCGGCGGTATATTTT. Amino acids: CASSSQQGAAVYF.

The CDR3 protein is CASSYVGGVAKNIQYF. CDR3 nucleotide sequence: TGTGCCAGCAGTTACGTGGGGGGGGTAGCCAAAAACATTCAGTACTTC. This chain connects TRBV5-4 to TRBJ2-4, with 7 nucleotides matching TRBD2. CDR3 size: 16 residues. Germline trimming cut 5 bases from V and 0 bases from J; bases unmatched to any gene: 8. In germline, CDR1 is SGHNT, CDR2 YYREEE (reference sequence). The full variable domain, completed using reference TRBV5-4 and TRBJ2-4, is ETGVTQSPTHLIKTRGQQVTLRCSSQSGHNTVSWYQQALGQGPQFIFQYYREEENGRGNFPPRFSGLQFPNYSSELNVNALELDDSALYLCASSYVGGVAKNIQYFGAGTRLSVL.

J is TRBJ2-2 and V is TRBV6-1, with D tentatively TRBD1 (5 bases). The germline V gene has CDR1 MNHNS and CDR2 SASEGT. The CDR3 runs to 14 residues. V was cut by 8 bases and J by 5 bases, with 15 bases left in between. The CDR3 protein is CASRKGKSTGELFF. CDR3 nucleotide sequence: TGTGCCAGCCGTAAGGGGAAAAGTACCGGGGAGCTGTTTTTT.

The CDR3 reads CASSTPEGVDEKLFF. CDR3 sequence (DNA): TGTGCCAGCAGTACCCCTGAGGGGGTGGATGAAAAACTGTTTTTT. The chain couples TRBV28 to TRBJ1-4, with D possibly being TRBD1 (6 bases). The CDR3 has 15 amino acids. V lost 5 bases and J lost 6, with 16 bases in between. The germline V gene has CDR1 MDHEN and CDR2 SYDVKM. Variable domain in full (rest from reference TRBV28 and TRBJ1-4): DVKVTQSSRYLVKRTGEKVFLECVQDMDHENMFWYRQDPGLGLRLIYFSYDVKMKEKGDIPEGYSVSREKKERFSLILESASTNQTSMYLCASSTPEGVDEKLFFGSGTQLSVL.

With regard to this clone: Other DNA sequences in this specimen translate into the identical CDR3. V usage is TRBV18 and J usage is TRBJ1-2; the D gene is possibly TRBD1 (5 bases). Germline V gene lookup returns CDR1 KGHSH and CDR2 LQKENI. The length of the CDR3 is 14 residues. Trimming took 2 bases from V and 4 from J, leaving 11 bases between them. The CDR3 reads CASSPGQGLYGYTF. The CDR3 bases are TGTGCCAGCTCACCAGGGCAGGGTCTCTATGGCTACACCTTC.

The chain couples TRBV27 to TRBJ1-2; tentatively, D is TRBD1 (5 bases). Germline V CDR1 and CDR2: MNHEY, SMNVEV (reference sequence). The CDR3 spans 11 residues. Trimming removed 5 bases from V and 8 bases from J, with 9 bases in between. The CDR3 is CASSAGRGYTF. DNA of the CDR3: TGTGCCAGCAGTGCAGGGCGCGGCTACACCTTC.

The V and J genes are TRBV2 and TRBJ1-4; 7 nucleotides agree with TRBD1. CDR1 and CDR2 (germline): SNHLY, FYNNEI. The CDR3 totals 14 residues. The ends lost 8 bases at V and 5 bases at J; junction bases unmatched: 8. For the CDR3, the DNA is TGTGCCAGCGCGCCTACAGGGGAGAATGAAAAACTGTTTTTT. This encodes CASAPTGENEKLFF.

This clone was seen only once. The genes are TRBV11-2 and TRBJ2-7, with TRBD1 identical over 10 bases. Looked up from germline, CDR1 is SGHAT and CDR2 is FQNNGV. Trimming removed 5 bases from V and 2 bases from J; junction bases left unmatched: 6. This CDR3 region has 15 residues. The CDR3 sequence is CASSQDRGVPYEQYF. The CDR3 DNA reads TGTGCCAGCAGCCAGGACAGGGGGGTACCCTACGAGCAGTACTTC. Filled out from reference TRBV11-2 and TRBJ2-7, the complete variable domain reads EAGVAQSPRYKIIEKRQSVAFWCNPISGHATLYWYQQILGQGPKLLIQFQNNGVVDDSQLPKDRFSAERLKGVDSTLKIQPAKLEDSAVYLCASSQDRGVPYEQYFGPGTRLTVT.

In its sample, this clone was seen once. CDR3 coding DNA: TGTGCTAGCATGGGGGGGAACTCCTACGAGCAGTACTTC. This sequence encodes CASMGGNSYEQYF. This chain connects TRBV12-5 to TRBJ2-5; 7 bases fit TRBD2. The last part of the DNA fits TRBJ2-7 better; the J call may be wrong. CDR3 size: 13 residues. CDR1 is LGHNT, CDR2 FRNRAP, per germline.

The V call is TRBV5-1, the J call TRBJ2-5; D is unclear. V was pared by 0 bases and J by 5 bases, with 8 bases between. CDR3 length: 13 amino acids. Germline assignment: CDR1 SGHRS and CDR2 YFSETQ. The CDR3 DNA reads as TGCGCCAGCAGCTTGGCTGCGCGCGAGACCCAGTACTTC. Its translation is CASSLAARETQYF.

The genes are TRBV4-1 and TRBJ2-3; D is unresolved. V gave up 0 bases and J gave up 6 bases, with 19 bases separating them. The CDR3 is 17 residues long. CDR1 and CDR2 (germline): MGHRA, YSYEKL. The DNA for the CDR3 is TGCGCCAGCAGCCAAGATGTCCTAGTTAGTCGATCGGATACGCAGTATTTT. It yields the protein CASSQDVLVSRSDTQYF.

This rearrangement joins TRBV7-9 to TRBJ2-7; 7 nucleotides match TRBD1. The germline CDR1 and CDR2 sequences are SEHNR and FQNEAQ (reference sequence). The CDR3 contains 13 residues. The V and J ends lost 5 bases and 4 bases, in that order; junction bases with no gene match: 5. CDR3: CASSARTGYEQYF. The CDR3 DNA reads TGTGCCAGCAGCGCCCGGACAGGTTACGAGCAGTACTTC. The full variable domain, completed using reference TRBV7-9 and TRBJ2-7, is DTGVSQNPRHKITKRGQNVTFRCDPISEHNRLYWYRQTLGQGPEFLTYFQNEAQLEKSRLLSDRFSAERPKGSFSTLEIQRTEQGDSAMYLCASSARTGYEQYFGPGTRLTVT.

The V call is TRBV7-2, the J call TRBJ1-4; the match to TRBD1 covers 8 bases. There are 15 residues in the CDR3. Germline lookup yields CDR1 SGHTA and CDR2 FQGNSA. The J segment lost 8 bases and the V segment lost 6 bases, leaving 11 bases of the junction unmatched. This chain's CDR3 is CASSFRGQGPEKLFF. CDR3 coding DNA: TGTGCCAGCAGTTTCCGAGGACAGGGCCCCGAAAAACTGTTTTTT.

This clone was seen just once. The V and J genes are TRBV12-5 and TRBJ2-7; maybe TRBD2 (6 bases). The CDR3 extends over 14 amino acids. In germline, CDR1 is LGHNT, CDR2 FRNRAP. The ends were cut back, 8 bases at V and 2 bases at J, with 16 bases in the middle. The CDR3 loop is CASISWGETYEQYF. The CDR3, as DNA: TGTGCTAGTATTTCTTGGGGGGAAACCTACGAGCAGTACTTC.

This rearrangement joins TRBV7-9 to TRBJ1-1; D is uncertain. Trimming removed 7 bases at V and 1 base at J, with 10 bases between. Looked up from germline, CDR1 is SEHNR and CDR2 is FQNEAQ (reference sequence). CDR3 length equals 13 residues. CDR3 protein: CASNNQANTEAFF. The DNA for the CDR3 is TGTGCCAGCAATAATCAGGCGAACACTGAAGCTTTCTTT.

For the CDR3, the DNA is TGTGCCAGCAGTCAACAGGGGGCGAGCTATGGCTACACCTTC. Protein product: CASSQQGASYGYTF. V gene TRBV2 combines with J gene TRBJ1-2, with 9 bases that match TRBD1. Germline V gene lookup returns CDR1 SNHLY and CDR2 FYNNEI. This CDR3 has 14 residues. The V gene end was trimmed by 5 bases and the J gene end by 4 bases; junction bases not matched to a gene: 5.

V usage is TRBV11-2 and J usage is TRBJ1-5, with D unresolved. With 0 bases removed from V and 5 bases from J, the gap between germline ends came to 5 bases. Per germline, CDR1 SGHAT and CDR2 FQNNGV. The CDR3 is 13 amino acids. CDR3 DNA sequence: TGTGCCAGCAGCTTAGATACAGATCAGCCCCAGCATTTT. Residues: CASSLDTDQPQHF. Full variable domain (outside the CDR3, taken from reference TRBV11-2 and TRBJ1-5): EAGVAQSPRYKIIEKRQSVAFWCNPISGHATLYWYQQILGQGPKLLIQFQNNGVVDDSQLPKDRFSAERLKGVDSTLKIQPAKLEDSAVYLCASSLDTDQPQHFGDGTRLSIL.